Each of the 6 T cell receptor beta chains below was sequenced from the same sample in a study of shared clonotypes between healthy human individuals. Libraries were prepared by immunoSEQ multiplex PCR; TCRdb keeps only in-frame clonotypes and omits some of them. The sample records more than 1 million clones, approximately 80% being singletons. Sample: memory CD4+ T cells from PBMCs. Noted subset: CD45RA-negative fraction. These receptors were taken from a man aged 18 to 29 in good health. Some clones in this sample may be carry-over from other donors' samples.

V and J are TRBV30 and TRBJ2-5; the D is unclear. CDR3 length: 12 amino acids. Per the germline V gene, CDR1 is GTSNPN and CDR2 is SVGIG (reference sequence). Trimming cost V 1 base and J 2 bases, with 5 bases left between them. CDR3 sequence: CAWSDYQETQYF. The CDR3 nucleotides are TGTGCCTGGAGTGACTATCAAGAGACCCAGTACTTC.

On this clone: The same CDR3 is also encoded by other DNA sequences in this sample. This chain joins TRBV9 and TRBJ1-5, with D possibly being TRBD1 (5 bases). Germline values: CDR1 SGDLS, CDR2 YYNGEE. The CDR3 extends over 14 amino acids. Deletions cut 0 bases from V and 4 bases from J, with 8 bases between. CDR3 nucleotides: TGTGCCAGCAGCGTAGACGGGGGTAATCAGCCCCAGCATTTT. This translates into CASSVDGGNQPQHF. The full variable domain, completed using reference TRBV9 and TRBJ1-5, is DSGVTQTPKHLITATGQRVTLRCSPRSGDLSVYWYQQSLDQGLQFLIQYYNGEERAKGNILERFSAQQFPDLHSELNLSSLELGDSALYFCASSVDGGNQPQHFGDGTRLSIL.

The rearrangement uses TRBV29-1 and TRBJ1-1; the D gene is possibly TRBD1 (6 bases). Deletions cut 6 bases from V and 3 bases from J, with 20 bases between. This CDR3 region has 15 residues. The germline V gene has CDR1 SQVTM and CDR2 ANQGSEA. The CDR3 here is CSVAAQTGWDTEAFF. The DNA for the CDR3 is TGCAGCGTCGCCGCCCAAACAGGGTGGGACACTGAAGCTTTCTTT.

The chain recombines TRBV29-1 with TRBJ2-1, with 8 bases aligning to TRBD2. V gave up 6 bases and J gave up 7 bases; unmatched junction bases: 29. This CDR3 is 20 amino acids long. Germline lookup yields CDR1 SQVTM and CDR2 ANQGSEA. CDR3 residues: CSVQGILQHGRAARANEQFF. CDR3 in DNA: TGCAGCGTACAAGGTATACTACAACACGGGAGGGCCGCACGGGCGAATGAGCAGTTCTTC.

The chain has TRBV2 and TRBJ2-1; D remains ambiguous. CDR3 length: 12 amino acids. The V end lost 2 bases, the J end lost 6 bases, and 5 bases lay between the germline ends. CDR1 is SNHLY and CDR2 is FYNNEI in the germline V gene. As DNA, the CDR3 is TGTGCCAGCAGTGAATATTTCAATGAGCAGTTCTTC. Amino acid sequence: CASSEYFNEQFF. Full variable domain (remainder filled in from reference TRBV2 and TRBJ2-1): EPEVTQTPSHQVTQMGQEVILRCVPISNHLYFYWYRQILGQKVEFLVSFYNNEISEKSEIFDDQFSVERPDGSNFTLKIRSTKLEDSAMYFCASSEYFNEQFFGPGTRLTVL.

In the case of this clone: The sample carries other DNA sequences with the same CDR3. This CDR3 is CASSFGLGTEAFF. The CDR3 region has the DNA TGCGCCAGCAGTTTCGGCCTTGGCACTGAAGCTTTCTTT. The chain carries TRBV5-1 and TRBJ1-1; unclear D gene. This CDR3 spans 13 amino acids. Trimming left V 5 bases short and J 4 bases short, with 12 bases between. Germline CDR1 and CDR2: SGHRS and YFSETQ.